The text below deals with one TCR beta chain. Germline loops: CDR1 SGDLS, CDR2 YYNGEE. Trimming at V came to 0 bases and at J to 7 bases, leaving 14 bases not matched to a gene. The CDR3 totals 18 residues. This sample stems from a study of blood T cell repertoires in COVID-19. Measured with immunoSEQ multiplex PCR; TCRdb has only the in-frame clones, and not every one. The table records some 240,000 clones, 65% to 90% of them present only once. V gene TRBV9 combines with J gene TRBJ2-1; 9 bases match TRBD2. The specimen was peripheral blood. The receptor was isolated from a woman aged 70-85 years with COVID-19, enrolled during active disease. CDR3 DNA: TGTGCCAGCAGCGTAGGTGGCGGGAGGGAGGGCCTTGGGAATGAGCAGTTCTTC. The encoded protein is CASSVGGGREGLGNEQFF.